The 5 T cell receptor beta chains below all came from one sample that was sequenced in a study of blood T cell repertoires in COVID-19. Measured with immunoSEQ multiplex PCR; TCRdb has only the in-frame clones, and not every one. The repertoire holds over 150,000 clones, with over 65% as singletons. The sequenced sample was peripheral blood. The receptors stem from a man aged 60 to 75 with acute or convalescent COVID-19.

This clone appeared a single time. The chain employs TRBV6-1 and TRBJ2-1; 8 positions match TRBD2. Germline V gene data show CDR1 as MNHNS and CDR2 as SASEGT. The CDR3 sequence is 14 residues long. The V gene end was trimmed by 2 bases and the J gene end by 7 bases; junction bases not matched to a gene: 4. The CDR3 nucleotides read TGTGCCAGCAGTGAACGCGGGGGGTGGAATGAGCAGTTCTTC. Translated, it gives CASSERGGWNEQFF.

The chain carries TRBV6-5 and TRBJ2-2; tentative D call: TRBD1 (5 bases). The germline V and J ends were trimmed by 5 bases and 6 bases, with 10 bases remaining between them. In germline, CDR1 is MNHEY, CDR2 SVGAGI. This CDR3 is 13 amino acids long. CDR3 sequence reads: CASSSQGSGELFF. Here the CDR3 DNA reads TGTGCCAGCAGTAGCCAGGGATCCGGGGAGCTGTTTTTT.

The chain combines TRBV3-1 (or the pseudogene TRBV3-2) with TRBJ1-1; D perhaps matches TRBD1 (6 bases). Germline CDR1 LGHDT, CDR2 YNNKEL (reference sequence). Trimming removed 7 bases from V and 11 bases from J, with 20 bases in between. There are 13 residues in the CDR3. The CDR3 coding sequence is TGTGCCAGCATCTTCCAAGGGGGTGGTGACGCTTTCTTT. It codes for CASIFQGGGDAFF.

This clone has a single count. The V and J genes are TRBV7-2 and TRBJ2-1; 13 bases align to TRBD2. The CDR3 is made up of 17 amino acids. The germline V gene encodes CDR1 SGHTA and CDR2 FQGNSA. V was clipped by 3 bases and J by 3 bases; unmatched bases: 5. The DNA of the CDR3 is TGTGCCAGCAGCTTCTTAAGGACTAGCGGGGGCTACAATGAGCAGTTCTTC. Encoded protein: CASSFLRTSGGYNEQFF.

The rearrangement uses TRBV27 and TRBJ2-1, with 8 bases aligning to TRBD2. The junction had 6 bases not matched to a gene; V was cut back by 5 bases and J by 3 bases. Germline V gene sequence: CDR1 MNHEY, CDR2 SMNVEV (reference sequence). CDR3 length equals 15 residues. Here the CDR3 reads CASSGGLGNYNEQFF. CDR3 in DNA: TGTGCCAGCAGTGGGGGACTAGGTAACTACAATGAGCAGTTCTTC.